The rows below give T cell receptor beta chains drawn from one sample of a study of blood T cell repertoires in COVID-19. Here immunoSEQ multiplex PCR was the method, and the copy in TCRdb shows in-frame clones only, minus some. The table includes roughly 30,000 clones, 89% detected once. The sequenced sample consisted of peripheral blood. The receptor set was obtained from a man older than 75 with acute or convalescent COVID-19. Each CDR3 is given without its conserved first and last residue. Each record gives: V gene, CDR3 length, J gene, CDR3 protein.

>TRBV28|13|TRBJ2-1
ASSSPGLAAGEQF
>TRBV5-3|10|TRBJ2-3
ARSLLLDTQY
>TRBV11-2|14|TRBJ2-7
ASSSLRDRDYYEQY
>TRBV10-3|13|TRBJ1-2
AIKLTGGADYGYT
>TRBV3-1/TRBV3-2|13|TRBJ1-1
ASSLGTREVTEAF
>TRBV7-2|12|TRBJ1-1
ASSQDRGGTEAF
>TRBV28|12|TRBJ2-7
ASSLSAPSYEQY
>TRBV24-1|13|TRBJ2-5
ATSDAREGAETQY
>TRBV2|13|TRBJ2-1
ASSEREPSYNEQF
>TRBV29-1|11|TRBJ1-1
SGRADLNTEAF
>TRBV19|12|TRBJ2-3
ASSIGLAGLSQY
>TRBV30|10|TRBJ2-7
AANRGSYEQY
>TRBV30|11|TRBJ1-2
AWSVLTGTGYT
>TRBV30|12|TRBJ1-4
AFTQWRVPEKLF
>TRBV12-3/TRBV12-4|11|TRBJ1-1
ASSPTVNTEAF
>TRBV10-1|11|TRBJ1-2
ASSTGANYGYT
>TRBV29-1|12|TRBJ2-3
SVGSGSMTDTQY
>TRBV10-1|11|TRBJ1-2
ASSDTALEGYT
>TRBV18|13|TRBJ2-5
ASSPSTGGSETQY
>TRBV7-2|12|TRBJ2-2
ASSPDSNTGELF
>TRBV5-1|14|TRBJ2-1
ASSLDGTGDYNEQF
>TRBV4-1|11|TRBJ2-1
ASSLSSQVGQF
>TRBV5-1|11|TRBJ1-1
ASSLTENTEAF
>TRBV6-5|13|TRBJ1-2
ASRSGGTGVFGYT
>TRBV7-9|13|TRBJ1-2
ASSVGGGDRGVYT
>TRBV27|13|TRBJ2-5
ASSHRGLREETQY
>TRBV29-1|14|TRBJ2-1
SATRRLAGVGDEQF
>TRBV24-1|13|TRBJ2-5
ATSDLGRDQETQY
>TRBV30|13|TRBJ2-7
AWSDRDRGLYEQY
>TRBV4-1|15|TRBJ2-1
ASSLSHLAGAYNEQF
>TRBV5-1|13|TRBJ1-1
ASSPHGDRNTEAF
>TRBV6-1|10|TRBJ1-2
ASSEDRYGYT
>TRBV18|14|TRBJ1-3
ASSPGQGGTGNTIY
>TRBV10-2|11|TRBJ2-5
ASSAAGQETQY
>TRBV28|15|TRBJ2-7
ASSVGLAGRGPYEQY
>TRBV5-1|12|TRBJ2-4
ASSLAGRAGIQY
>TRBV5-4|14|TRBJ1-1
ASSPAKWQANTEAF
>TRBV4-2|15|TRBJ2-5
ASSHGTSGRAKETQY
>TRBV5-1|16|TRBJ1-1
ASSLGRWDRGIVTEAF
>TRBV5-1|12|TRBJ2-7
ASSQQQGPYEQY
>TRBV15|12|TRBJ1-6
ATSRTGWDSPLH
>TRBV19|11|TRBJ1-5
ASRGGNNQPQH
>TRBV7-2|13|TRBJ2-1
ASSFGSGGYGEQF
>TRBV30|11|TRBJ1-5
AFRDFSNQPQH
>TRBV7-2|13|TRBJ2-5
ASSRSSEAQETQY
>TRBV5-1|14|TRBJ2-5
ASSSGTGGYQETQY
>TRBV9|12|TRBJ1-1
ASSLSGGYTEAF
>TRBV27|13|TRBJ2-3
ASSLGDRDTDTQY
>TRBV15|11|TRBJ2-7
ATGLAGTYEQY
>TRBV7-9|12|TRBJ1-4
ASSASGGGEKLF
>TRBV29-1|10|TRBJ2-3
SAGLVTDTQY
>TRBV7-9|11|TRBJ1-5
ARPRQVLQPQH
>TRBV5-8|11|TRBJ2-4
ASRPEAKNIQY
>TRBV7-9|13|TRBJ1-5
ASSRTGASNQPQH
>TRBV7-2|13|TRBJ1-3
ASSPRGGNGNTIY
>TRBV30|10|TRBJ1-6
ACRGGGSPLH
>TRBV19|17|TRBJ2-1
ASSIEAQGLWESVNEQF
>TRBV9|12|TRBJ2-5
ASSVGSGGETQY